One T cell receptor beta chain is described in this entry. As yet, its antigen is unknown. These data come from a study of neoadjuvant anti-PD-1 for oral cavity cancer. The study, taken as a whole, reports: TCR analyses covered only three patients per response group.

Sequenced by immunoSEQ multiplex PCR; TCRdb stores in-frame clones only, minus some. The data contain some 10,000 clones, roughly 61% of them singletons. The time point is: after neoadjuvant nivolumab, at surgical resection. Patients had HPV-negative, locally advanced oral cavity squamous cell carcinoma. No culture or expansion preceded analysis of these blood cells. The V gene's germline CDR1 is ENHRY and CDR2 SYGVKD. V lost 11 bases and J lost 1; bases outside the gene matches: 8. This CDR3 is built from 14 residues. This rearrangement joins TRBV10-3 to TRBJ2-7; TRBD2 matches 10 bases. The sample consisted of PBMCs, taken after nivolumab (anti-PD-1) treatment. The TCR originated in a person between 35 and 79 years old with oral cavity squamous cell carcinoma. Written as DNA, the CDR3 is TGTGCCGTGCGGGCTAGCGGGGGTTCCTACGAGCAGTACTTC. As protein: CAVRASGGSYEQYF.